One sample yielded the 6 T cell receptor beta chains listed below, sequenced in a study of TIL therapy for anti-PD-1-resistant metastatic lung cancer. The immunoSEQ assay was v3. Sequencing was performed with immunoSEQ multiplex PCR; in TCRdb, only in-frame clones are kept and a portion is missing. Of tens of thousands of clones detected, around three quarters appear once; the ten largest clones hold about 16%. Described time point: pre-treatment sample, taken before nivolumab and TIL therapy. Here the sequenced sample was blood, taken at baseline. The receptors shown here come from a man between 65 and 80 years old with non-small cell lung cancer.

CDR3 nucleotide sequence: TGTGCCAGCATTTCCCGCTCGAGCGGGGAGCTGTTTTTT. Translated: CASISRSSGELFF. The chain links TRBV6-5 to TRBJ2-2, with D uncertain. V shed 7 bases and J shed 7 bases, with 13 bases lying between them. Germline V gene lookup returns CDR1 MNHEY and CDR2 SVGAGI. CDR3 size: 13 residues.

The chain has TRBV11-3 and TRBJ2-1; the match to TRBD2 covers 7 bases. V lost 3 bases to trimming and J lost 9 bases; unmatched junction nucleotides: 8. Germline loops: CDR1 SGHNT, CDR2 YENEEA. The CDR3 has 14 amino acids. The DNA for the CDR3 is TGTGCCAGCAGCTTTGATGCGGGAGCGAGTGAGCAGTTCTTC. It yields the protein CASSFDAGASEQFF.

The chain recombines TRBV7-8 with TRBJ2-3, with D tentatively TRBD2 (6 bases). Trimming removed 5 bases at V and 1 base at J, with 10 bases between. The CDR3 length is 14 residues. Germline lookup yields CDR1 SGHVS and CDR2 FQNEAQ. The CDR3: CASSKDYRTDTQYF. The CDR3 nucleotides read TGTGCCAGCAGCAAGGACTACCGCACAGATACGCAGTATTTT.

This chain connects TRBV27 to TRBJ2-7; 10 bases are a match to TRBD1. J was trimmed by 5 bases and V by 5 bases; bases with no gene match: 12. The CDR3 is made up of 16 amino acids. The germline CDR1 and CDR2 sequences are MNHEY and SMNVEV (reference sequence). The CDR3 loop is CASSPLGDRGRDEQYF. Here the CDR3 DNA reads TGTGCCAGCAGTCCCCTCGGGGACAGGGGCCGGGACGAGCAGTACTTC.

The CDR3 loop reads CASRLQGDYGYTF. The CDR3 DNA sequence: TGTGCCAGCAGGCTACAGGGAGACTATGGCTACACCTTC. V and J are TRBV6-6 and TRBJ1-2, with D perhaps TRBD1 (6 bases). Germline CDR1 is MNHNY and CDR2 is SVGAGI (reference sequence). The germline V and J ends were trimmed by 6 bases and 3 bases, with 11 bases remaining between them. This CDR3 is built from 13 residues.

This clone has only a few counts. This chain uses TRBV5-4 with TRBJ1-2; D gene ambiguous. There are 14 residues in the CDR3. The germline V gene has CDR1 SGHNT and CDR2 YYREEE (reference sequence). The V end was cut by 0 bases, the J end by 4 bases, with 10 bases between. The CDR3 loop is CASSLGGFSYGYTF. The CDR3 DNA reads TGTGCCAGCAGCTTGGGCGGGTTTAGCTATGGCTACACCTTC.